Below are 8 T cell receptor beta chains sequenced from a single sample in a study of T cell repertoires in cytomegalovirus infection. Using its own MiXCR run on the reads, TCRdb lists one record per CDR3 protein. The sample yields over 150,000 distinct CDR3 sequences, approximately 19% seen once. The sample comprised PBMCs. These receptors came from a human donor in good health (CMV status not recorded). Some clones in this sample may be carry-over from other donors' samples.

This chain uses TRBV6-2 or TRBV6-3 with TRBJ2-7; 7 bases line up with TRBD1. CDR1 and CDR2 from the germline V gene are MNHEY and SVGEGT. This CDR3 has 14 residues. Unmatched junction bases numbered 9, after V lost 6 bases and J lost 4 bases. The CDR3 sequence: CASSLTGVGYEQYF. The CDR3 DNA follows: TGTGCCAGCAGCCTAACAGGGGTCGGATACGAGCAGTACTTC.

Concerning this clonotype: Since a much larger clone is just one base distant, this may be a read error. This chain uses TRBV7-2 with TRBJ2-5; D perhaps matches TRBD1 (5 bases). The CDR3 sequence is 13 residues long. The V gene's germline CDR1 is SGHTA and CDR2 FQGNSA. Trimming removed 5 bases at V and 4 bases at J, with 11 bases between. The CDR3 protein is CASSLQVGETQYF. Here the CDR3 DNA reads TGTGCCAGCAGCCTACAGGTTGGAGAGACCCAGTACTTC.

This clonotype showed up just a few times. This rearrangement joins TRBV2 to TRBJ2-7; the D gene is possibly TRBD1 (6 bases). Germline loops: CDR1 SNHLY, CDR2 FYNNEI. Trimming cost V 1 base and J 5 bases, with 24 bases left between them. There are 18 residues in the CDR3. Here the CDR3 DNA reads TGTGCCAGCAGTGAAGGGGAACGTGGACAGCCCTCTCCCCACGAGCAGTACTTC. It translates to CASSEGERGQPSPHEQYF.

The chain combines TRBV7-3 with TRBJ2-3; 8 nucleotides line up with TRBD1. The CDR3 covers 14 residues. J gave up 2 bases and V 3 bases, and 1 base lay outside the gene matches. Germline lookup yields CDR1 SGHTA and CDR2 FQGTGA. CDR3 coding DNA: TGTGCCAGCAGCTTGGACAGGGTCACAGATACGCAGTATTTT. Its translation is CASSLDRVTDTQYF.

The gene calls are TRBV10-3 and TRBJ1-4; possibly TRBD1 for D (5 bases). Germline CDR1 and CDR2: ENHRY and SYGVKD. The CDR3 is 13 amino acids. Between the trimmed V and J ends, which lost 5 bases and 8 bases, there was a span of 12 bases. The CDR3 bases are TGTGCCATCAGTACCCAGGGAGGCGAAAAACTGTTTTTT. The encoded protein is CAISTQGGEKLFF.

The chain is built from TRBV28 and TRBJ2-1, with D possibly matching TRBD2 (6 bases). The germline gives CDR1 MDHEN, CDR2 SYDVKM. This CDR3 contains 11 residues. Trimming shortened V by 7 bases and J by 10 bases, and 11 bases separated the two germline ends. The CDR3 DNA reads as TGTGCCAGCACCGATGGGAGGGAGCAGTTCTTC. It is translated as CASTDGREQFF.

This clonotype was observed many times. This chain links TRBV6-1 with TRBJ2-1, with a weak D call TRBD2 (6 bases). CDR3 length: 14 amino acids. Trimming took off 6 bases at V and 12 bases at J, with 21 bases between the two ends. CDR1 MNHNS and CDR2 SASEGT come from the germline V gene. The CDR3 here is CASRLKTSGTLQFF. DNA of the CDR3: TGTGCCAGCAGACTTAAGACTAGTGGGACTTTGCAGTTCTTC.

This clonotype came up many times. This chain connects TRBV6-2 or TRBV6-3 to TRBJ2-7; perhaps TRBD2 as D (6 bases). V was trimmed by 2 bases and J by 2 bases, leaving 10 bases between them. CDR3 length: 14 residues. Germline CDR1 MNHEY, CDR2 SVGEGT. CDR3 sequence reads: CASSYGGKPYEQYF. CDR3 in DNA: TGTGCCAGCAGTTACGGGGGGAAGCCCTACGAGCAGTACTTC.